This T cell receptor beta chain was profiled in a study of blood T cells in healthy people across ages. The study, taken as a whole, reports: CMV status of donors was not determined, possibly confounding expanded clonotype changes.

Trimming left V 8 bases short and J 5 bases short, with 6 bases between. Per the germline V gene, CDR1 is KGHDR and CDR2 is SFDVKD. This CDR3 has 11 residues. The use of a sample-barcoded 5' primer and a J-beta primer mix characterized a second PCR of roughly 7 to 11 cycles. Every cDNA molecule bore a tag from a template-switch adaptor containing 12 random nucleotides. TCRdb passed the 5' RACE reads through MiXCR, listing each CDR3 protein once. Seen here are roughly 680,000 distinct CDR3 sequences, about half observed once, and the top ten hold around 32%. A remark on this clonotype: Its target is unknown.

Peripheral blood from each donor was collected in a volume of about 9.9 milliliters. This TCR derives from a woman between 55 and 75 years old in good health. The sample taken for sequencing was blood. The chain carries TRBV24-1 and TRBJ2-1; D is undetermined. The CDR3 nucleotides are TGTGCCACCAATTGGAACAATGAGCAGTTCTTC. It translates to CATNWNNEQFF.